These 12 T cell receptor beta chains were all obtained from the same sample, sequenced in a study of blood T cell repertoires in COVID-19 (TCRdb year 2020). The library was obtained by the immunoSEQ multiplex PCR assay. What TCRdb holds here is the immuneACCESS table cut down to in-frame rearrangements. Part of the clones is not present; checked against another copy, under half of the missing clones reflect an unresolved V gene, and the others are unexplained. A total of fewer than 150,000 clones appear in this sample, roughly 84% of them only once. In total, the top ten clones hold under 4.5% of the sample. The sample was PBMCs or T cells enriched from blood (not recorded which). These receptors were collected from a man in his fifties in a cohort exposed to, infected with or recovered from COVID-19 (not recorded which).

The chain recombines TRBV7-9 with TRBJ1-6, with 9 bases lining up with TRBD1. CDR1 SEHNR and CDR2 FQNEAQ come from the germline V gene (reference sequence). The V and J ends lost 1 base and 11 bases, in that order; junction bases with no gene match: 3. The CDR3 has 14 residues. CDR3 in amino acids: CASSLGDRVPPLHF. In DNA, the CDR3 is TGTGCCAGCAGCTTAGGGGACAGGGTCCCACCCCTCCACTTT.

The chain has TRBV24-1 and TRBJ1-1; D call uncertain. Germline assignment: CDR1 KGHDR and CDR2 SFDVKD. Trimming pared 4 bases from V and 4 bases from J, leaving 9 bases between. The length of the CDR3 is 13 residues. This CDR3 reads CATSDPSGTEAFF. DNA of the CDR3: TGTGCCACCAGTGACCCCAGCGGCACTGAAGCTTTCTTT.

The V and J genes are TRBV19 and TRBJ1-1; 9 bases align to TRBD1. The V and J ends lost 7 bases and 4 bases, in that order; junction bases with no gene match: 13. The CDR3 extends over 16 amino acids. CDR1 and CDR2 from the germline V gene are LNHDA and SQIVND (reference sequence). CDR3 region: CASKIRTGEVGTEAFF. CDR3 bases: TGTGCCAGTAAAATCCGGACAGGGGAGGTCGGCACTGAAGCTTTCTTT.

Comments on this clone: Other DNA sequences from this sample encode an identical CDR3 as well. The CDR3 loop reads CASRTGNQPQHF. The CDR3 DNA is TGTGCCAGCAGGACAGGGAATCAGCCCCAGCATTTT. The chain joins TRBV6-5 to TRBJ1-5; 7 bases map to TRBD1. Germline V gene lookup returns CDR1 MNHEY and CDR2 SVGAGI. CDR3 length: 12 amino acids. The J segment lost 4 bases and the V segment lost 6 bases, leaving 0 bases of the junction unmatched.

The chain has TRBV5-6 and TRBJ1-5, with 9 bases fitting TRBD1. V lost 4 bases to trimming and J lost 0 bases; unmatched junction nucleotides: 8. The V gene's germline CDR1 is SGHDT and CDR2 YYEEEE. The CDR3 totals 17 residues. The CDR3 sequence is CASSRDREQGSNQPQHF. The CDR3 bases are TGTGCCAGCAGCAGGGACAGGGAACAAGGTAGCAATCAGCCCCAGCATTTT.

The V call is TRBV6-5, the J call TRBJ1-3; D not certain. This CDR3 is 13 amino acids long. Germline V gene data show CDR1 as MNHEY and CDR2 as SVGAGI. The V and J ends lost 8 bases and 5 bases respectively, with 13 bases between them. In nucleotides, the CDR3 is TGTGCCAGCCGGGGTGGGCTTAGAAACACCATATATTTT. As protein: CASRGGLRNTIYF.

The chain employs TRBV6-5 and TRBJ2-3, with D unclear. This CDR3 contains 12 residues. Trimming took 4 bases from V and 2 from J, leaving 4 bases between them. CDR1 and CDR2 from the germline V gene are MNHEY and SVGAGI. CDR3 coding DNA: TGTGCCAGCAGTTCCCTCACAGATACGCAGTATTTT. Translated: CASSSLTDTQYF.

The CDR3 loop reads CASRGTTSGVFYEQYF. The CDR3 coding sequence is TGTGCAAGTCGCGGCACCACTAGCGGGGTCTTCTACGAGCAGTACTTC. The chain is built from TRBV12-2 and TRBJ2-7; TRBD2, the table's D call, lacks a check against the DNA. TRBV12-2 constitutes a pseudogene. The CDR3 totals 16 residues.

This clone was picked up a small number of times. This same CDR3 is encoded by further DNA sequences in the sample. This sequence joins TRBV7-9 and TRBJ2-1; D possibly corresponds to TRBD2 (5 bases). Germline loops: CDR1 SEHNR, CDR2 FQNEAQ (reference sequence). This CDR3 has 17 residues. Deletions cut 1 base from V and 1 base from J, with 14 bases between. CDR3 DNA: TGTGCCAGCAGCTTAGACGGGCCTCGGGGATCCTACAATGAGCAGTTCTTC. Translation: CASSLDGPRGSYNEQFF.

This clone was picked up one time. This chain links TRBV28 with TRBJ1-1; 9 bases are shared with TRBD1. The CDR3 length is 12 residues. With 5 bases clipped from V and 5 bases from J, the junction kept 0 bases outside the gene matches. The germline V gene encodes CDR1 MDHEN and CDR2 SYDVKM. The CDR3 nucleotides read TGTGCCAGCAGTGGACAGGGGACTGAAGCTTTCTTT. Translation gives CASSGQGTEAFF.

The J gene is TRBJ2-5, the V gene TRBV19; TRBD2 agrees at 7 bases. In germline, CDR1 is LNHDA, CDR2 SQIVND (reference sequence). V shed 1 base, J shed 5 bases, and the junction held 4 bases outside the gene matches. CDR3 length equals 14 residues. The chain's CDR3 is CASSIGDYPETQYF. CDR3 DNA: TGTGCCAGTAGTATAGGGGACTACCCCGAGACCCAGTACTTC.

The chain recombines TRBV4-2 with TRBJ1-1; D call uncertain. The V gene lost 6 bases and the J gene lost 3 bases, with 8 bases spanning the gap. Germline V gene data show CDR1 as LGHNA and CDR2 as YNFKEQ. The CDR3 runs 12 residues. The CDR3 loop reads CASSHSDTEAFF. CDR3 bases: TGTGCCAGCAGTCATTCGGACACTGAAGCTTTCTTT.